The text below deals with one TCR beta chain. The data are from a study of OX40 agonist ivuxolimab in advanced cancers. Produced via immunoSEQ multiplex PCR; TCRdb's table is partial and in-frame only. The data contain approximately 77,000 clones, roughly 92% of them seen just once; the ten biggest clones take up approximately 9.9%. The germline V gene has CDR1 SGHVS and CDR2 FQNEAQ. Trimming removed 1 base at V and 3 bases at J, with 16 bases between. The CDR3 has 16 residues. Sample: CD4+ or CD8+ T cells sorted from blood, taken in a trial of the OX40 agonist ivuxolimab. The TCR comes from an adult with an advanced solid tumor such as melanoma, head and neck, liver or kidney cancer. The rearrangement links TRBV7-8 to TRBJ2-7, with D possibly TRBD1 on 6 matching bases. CDR3 sequence: CASSLEAYRVDYEQYF. DNA for the CDR3: TGTGCCAGCAGCTTAGAGGCGTACAGGGTTGACTACGAGCAGTACTTC.